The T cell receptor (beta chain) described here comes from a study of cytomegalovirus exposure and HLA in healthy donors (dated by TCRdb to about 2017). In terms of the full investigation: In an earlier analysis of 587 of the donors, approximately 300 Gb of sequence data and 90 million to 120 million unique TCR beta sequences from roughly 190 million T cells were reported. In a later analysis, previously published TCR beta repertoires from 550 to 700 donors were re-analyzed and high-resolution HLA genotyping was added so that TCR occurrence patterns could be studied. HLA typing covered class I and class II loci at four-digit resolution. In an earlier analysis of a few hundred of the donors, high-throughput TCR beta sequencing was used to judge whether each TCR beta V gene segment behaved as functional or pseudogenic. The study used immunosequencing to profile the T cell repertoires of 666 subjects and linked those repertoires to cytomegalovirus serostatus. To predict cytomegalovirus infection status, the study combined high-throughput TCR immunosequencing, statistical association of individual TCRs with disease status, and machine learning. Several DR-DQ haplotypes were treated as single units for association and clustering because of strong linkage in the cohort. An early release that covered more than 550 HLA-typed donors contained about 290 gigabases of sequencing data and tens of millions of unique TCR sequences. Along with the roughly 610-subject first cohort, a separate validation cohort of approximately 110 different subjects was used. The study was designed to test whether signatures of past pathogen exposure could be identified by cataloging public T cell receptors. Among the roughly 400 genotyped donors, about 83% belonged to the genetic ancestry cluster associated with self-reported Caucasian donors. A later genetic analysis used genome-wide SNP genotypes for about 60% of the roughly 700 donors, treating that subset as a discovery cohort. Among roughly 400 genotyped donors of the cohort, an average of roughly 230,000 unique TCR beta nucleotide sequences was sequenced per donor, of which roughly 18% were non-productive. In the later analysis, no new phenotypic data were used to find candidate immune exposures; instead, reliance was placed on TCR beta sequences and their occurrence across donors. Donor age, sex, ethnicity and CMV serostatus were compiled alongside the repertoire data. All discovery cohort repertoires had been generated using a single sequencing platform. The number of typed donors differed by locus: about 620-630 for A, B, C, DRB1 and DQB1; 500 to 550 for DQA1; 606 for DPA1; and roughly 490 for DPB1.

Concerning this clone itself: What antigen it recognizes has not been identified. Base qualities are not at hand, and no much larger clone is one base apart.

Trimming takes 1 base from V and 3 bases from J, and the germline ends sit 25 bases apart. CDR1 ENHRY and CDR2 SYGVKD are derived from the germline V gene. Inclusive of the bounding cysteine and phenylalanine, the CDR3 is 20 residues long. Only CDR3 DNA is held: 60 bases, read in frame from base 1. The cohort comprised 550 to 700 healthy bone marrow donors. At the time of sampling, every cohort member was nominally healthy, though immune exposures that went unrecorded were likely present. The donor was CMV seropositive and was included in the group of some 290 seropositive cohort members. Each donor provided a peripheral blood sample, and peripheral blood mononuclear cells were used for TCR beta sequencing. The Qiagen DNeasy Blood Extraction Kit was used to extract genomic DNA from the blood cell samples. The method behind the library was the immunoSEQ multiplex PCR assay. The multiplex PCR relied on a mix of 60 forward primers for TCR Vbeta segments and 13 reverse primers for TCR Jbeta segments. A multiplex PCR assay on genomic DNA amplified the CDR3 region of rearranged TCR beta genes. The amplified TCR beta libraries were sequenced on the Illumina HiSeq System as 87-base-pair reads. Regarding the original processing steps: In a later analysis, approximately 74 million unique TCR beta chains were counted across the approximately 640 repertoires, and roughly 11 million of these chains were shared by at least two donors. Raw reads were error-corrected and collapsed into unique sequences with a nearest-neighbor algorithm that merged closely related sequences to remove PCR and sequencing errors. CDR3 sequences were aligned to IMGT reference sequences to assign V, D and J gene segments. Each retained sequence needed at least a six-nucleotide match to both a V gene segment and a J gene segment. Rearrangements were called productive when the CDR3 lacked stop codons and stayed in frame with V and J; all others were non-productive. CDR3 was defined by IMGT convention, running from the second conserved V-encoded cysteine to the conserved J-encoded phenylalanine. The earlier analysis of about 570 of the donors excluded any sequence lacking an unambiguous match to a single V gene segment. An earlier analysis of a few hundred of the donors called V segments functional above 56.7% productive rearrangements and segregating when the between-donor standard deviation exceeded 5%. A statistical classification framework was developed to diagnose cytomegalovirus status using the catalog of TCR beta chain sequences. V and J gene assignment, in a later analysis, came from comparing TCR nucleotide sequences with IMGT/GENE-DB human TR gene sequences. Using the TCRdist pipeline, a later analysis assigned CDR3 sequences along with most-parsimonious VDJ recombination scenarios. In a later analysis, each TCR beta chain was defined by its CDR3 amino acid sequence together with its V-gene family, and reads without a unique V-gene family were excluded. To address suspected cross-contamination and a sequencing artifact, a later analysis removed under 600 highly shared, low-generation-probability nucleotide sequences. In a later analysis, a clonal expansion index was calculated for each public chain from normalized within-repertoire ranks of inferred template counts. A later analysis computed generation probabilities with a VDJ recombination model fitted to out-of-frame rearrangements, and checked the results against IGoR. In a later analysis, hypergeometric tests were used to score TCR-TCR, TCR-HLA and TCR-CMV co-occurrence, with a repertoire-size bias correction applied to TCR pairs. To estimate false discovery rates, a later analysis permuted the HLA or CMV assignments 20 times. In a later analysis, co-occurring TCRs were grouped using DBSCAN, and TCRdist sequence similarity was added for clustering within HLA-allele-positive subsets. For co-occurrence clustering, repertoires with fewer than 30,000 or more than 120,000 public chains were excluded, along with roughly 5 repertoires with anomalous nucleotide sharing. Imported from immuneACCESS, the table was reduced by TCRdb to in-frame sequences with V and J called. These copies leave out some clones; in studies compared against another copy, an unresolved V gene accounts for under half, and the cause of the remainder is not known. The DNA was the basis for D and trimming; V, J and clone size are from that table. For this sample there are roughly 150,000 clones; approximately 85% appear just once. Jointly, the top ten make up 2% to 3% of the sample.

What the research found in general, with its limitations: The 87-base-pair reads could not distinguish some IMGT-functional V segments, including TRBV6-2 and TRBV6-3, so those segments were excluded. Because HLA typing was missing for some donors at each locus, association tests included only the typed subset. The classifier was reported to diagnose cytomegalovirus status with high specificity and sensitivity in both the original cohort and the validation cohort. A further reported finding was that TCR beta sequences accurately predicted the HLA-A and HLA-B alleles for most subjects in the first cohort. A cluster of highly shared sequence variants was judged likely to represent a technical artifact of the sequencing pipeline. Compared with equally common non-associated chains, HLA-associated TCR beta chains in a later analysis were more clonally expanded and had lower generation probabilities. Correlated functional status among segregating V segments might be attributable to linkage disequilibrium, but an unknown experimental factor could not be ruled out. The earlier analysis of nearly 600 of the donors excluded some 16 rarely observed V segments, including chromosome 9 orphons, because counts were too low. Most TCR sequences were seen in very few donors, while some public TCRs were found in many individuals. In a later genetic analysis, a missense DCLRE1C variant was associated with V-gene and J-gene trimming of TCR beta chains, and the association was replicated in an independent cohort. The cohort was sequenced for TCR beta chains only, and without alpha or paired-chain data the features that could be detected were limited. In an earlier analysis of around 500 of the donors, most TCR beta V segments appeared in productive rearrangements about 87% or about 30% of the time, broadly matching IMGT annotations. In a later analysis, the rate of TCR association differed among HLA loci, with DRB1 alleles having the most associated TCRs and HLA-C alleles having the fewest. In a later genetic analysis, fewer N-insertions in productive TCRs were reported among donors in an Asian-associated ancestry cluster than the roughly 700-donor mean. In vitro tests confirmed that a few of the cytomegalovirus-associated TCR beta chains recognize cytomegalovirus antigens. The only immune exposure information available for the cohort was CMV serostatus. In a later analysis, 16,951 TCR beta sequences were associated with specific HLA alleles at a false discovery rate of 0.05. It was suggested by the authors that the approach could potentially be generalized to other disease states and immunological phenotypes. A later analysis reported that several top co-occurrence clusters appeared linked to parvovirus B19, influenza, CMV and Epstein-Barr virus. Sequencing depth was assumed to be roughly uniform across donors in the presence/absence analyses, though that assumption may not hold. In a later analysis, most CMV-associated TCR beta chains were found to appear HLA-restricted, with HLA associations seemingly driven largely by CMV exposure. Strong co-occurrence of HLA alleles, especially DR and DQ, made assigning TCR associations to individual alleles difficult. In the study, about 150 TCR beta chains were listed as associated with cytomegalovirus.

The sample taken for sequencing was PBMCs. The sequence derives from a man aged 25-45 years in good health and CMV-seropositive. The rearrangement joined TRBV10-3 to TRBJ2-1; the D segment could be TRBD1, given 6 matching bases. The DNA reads TGTGCCATCAGTGAGTGGGGGTCAGGGGAATTGCAAACCGGCTACAATGAGCAGTTCTTC. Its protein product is CAISEWGSGELQTGYNEQFF.